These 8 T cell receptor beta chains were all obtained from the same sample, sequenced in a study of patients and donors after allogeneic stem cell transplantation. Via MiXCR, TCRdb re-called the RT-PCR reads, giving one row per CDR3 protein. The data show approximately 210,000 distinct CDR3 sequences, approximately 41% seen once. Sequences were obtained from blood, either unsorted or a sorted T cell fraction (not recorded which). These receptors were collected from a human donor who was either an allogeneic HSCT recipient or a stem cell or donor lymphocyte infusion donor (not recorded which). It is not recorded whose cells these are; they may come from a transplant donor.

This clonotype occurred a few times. This CDR3 is CASSYSMEGLSNSPLHF. As DNA, the CDR3 is TGTGCCAGCAGTTACTCGATGGAGGGGCTTAGTAATTCACCCCTCCACTTT. The J gene is TRBJ1-6, the V gene TRBV6-5, with D possibly TRBD1 on 5 matching bases. V lost 0 bases and J lost 6, with 15 bases in between. The CDR3 totals 17 residues. Germline V gene data show CDR1 as MNHEY and CDR2 as SVGAGI.

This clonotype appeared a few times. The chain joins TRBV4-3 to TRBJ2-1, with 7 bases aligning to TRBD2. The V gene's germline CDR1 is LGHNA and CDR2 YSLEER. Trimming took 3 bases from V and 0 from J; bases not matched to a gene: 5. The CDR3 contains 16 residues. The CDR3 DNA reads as TGCGCCAGCAGCCAGCTCCCTAGCGGCTCCTACAATGAGCAGTTCTTC. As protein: CASSQLPSGSYNEQFF.

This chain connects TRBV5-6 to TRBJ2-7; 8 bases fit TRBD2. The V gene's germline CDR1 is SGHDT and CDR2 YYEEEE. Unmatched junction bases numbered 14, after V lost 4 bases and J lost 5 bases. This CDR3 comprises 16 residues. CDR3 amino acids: CASSPPREREMHEQYF. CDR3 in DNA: TGTGCCAGCAGCCCCCCCCGCGAGCGGGAGATGCACGAGCAGTACTTC.

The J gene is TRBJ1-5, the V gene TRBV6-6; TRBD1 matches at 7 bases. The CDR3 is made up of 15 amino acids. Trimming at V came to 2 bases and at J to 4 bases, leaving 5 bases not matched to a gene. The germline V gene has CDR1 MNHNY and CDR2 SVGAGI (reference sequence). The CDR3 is CASSYQGQPNQPQHF. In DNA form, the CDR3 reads TGTGCCAGCAGTTACCAGGGACAGCCTAATCAGCCCCAGCATTTT.

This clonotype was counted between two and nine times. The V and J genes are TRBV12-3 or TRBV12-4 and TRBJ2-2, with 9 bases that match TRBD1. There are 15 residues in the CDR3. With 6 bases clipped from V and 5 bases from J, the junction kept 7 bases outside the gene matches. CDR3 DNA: TGTGCCAGCAGCGGGGACAGGGTGTATACCGGGGAGCTGTTTTTT. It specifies CASSGDRVYTGELFF.

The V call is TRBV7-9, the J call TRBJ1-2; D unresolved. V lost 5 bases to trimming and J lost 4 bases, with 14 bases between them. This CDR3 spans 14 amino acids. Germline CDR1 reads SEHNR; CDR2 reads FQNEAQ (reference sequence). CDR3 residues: CASSLGLEGYGYTF. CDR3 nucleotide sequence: TGTGCCAGCAGCCTCGGCCTTGAGGGCTATGGCTACACCTTC.

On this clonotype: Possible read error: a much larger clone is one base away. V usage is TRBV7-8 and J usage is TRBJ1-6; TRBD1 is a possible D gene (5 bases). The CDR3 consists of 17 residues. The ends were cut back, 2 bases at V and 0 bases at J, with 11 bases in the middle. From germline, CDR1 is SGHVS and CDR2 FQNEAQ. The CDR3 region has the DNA TGTGCCAGCAGCTTACAACAGGCTCCCTCCTATAATTCACCCCTCCACTTT. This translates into CASSLQQAPSYNSPLHF.

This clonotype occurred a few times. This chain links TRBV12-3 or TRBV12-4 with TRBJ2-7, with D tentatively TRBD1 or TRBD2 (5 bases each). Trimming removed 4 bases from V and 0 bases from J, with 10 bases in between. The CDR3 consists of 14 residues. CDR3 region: CASSSPGPSYEQYF. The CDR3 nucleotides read TGTGCCAGCAGTTCTCCGGGGCCCTCCTACGAGCAGTACTTC.